This TCR beta chain was retrieved from a study of radiation and T cells in renal cell carcinoma. Produced via immunoSEQ multiplex PCR; TCRdb's table is partial and in-frame only. The sample has about 73,000 clones, less than 90% seen once; the top ten hold under 2.5%. This CDR3 region has 13 residues. V lost 6 bases and J lost 5, with 14 bases in between. CDR1 SQVTM and CDR2 ANQGSEA come from the germline V gene. The time point is: blood 4 weeks post-SBRT, at nephrectomy. Treatment indicated: 15 Gy SBRT to primary tumor, nephrectomy 4 weeks later. Nephrectomy followed 15 Gy stereotactic body radiation by 4 weeks. Radiation-treated patients gave blood at baseline, week 2 and week 4.

The TCR comes from a woman aged 60-70 years with renal cell carcinoma. J is TRBJ1-5 and V is TRBV29-1; D may be TRBD1 (5 bases). Sequenced here: blood, sampled from a patient whose treatment included radiotherapy and nephrectomy. The CDR3 DNA is TGCAGCGTGGGTCGGGACCAGTATCAGCCCCAGCATTTT. This codes for CSVGRDQYQPQHF.